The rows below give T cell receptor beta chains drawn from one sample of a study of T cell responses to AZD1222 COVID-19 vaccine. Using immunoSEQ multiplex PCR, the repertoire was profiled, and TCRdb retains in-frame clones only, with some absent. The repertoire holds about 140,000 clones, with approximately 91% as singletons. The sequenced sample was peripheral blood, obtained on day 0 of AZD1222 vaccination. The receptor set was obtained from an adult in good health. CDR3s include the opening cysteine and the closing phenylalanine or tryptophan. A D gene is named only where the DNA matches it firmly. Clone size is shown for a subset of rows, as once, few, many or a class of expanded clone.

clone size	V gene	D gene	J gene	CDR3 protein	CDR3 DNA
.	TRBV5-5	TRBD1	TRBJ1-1	CASHLRGLDTEAFF	TGTGCCAGCCACCTCAGGGGGCTGGACACTGAAGCTTTCTTT
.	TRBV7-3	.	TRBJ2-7	CASSLGDPYEQYF	TGTGCCAGCAGCTTAGGGGACCCCTACGAGCAGTACTTC
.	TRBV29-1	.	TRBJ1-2	CSVVGDYGYTF	TGCAGCGTTGTAGGGGACTATGGCTACACCTTC
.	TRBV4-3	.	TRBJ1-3	CASSQDLGSSGNTIYF	TGCGCCAGCAGCCAAGATTTGGGTAGCTCTGGAAACACCATATATTTT
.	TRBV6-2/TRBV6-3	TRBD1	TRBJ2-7	CASSYSTQGARF	TGTGCCAGCAGTTACTCGACCCAGGGGGCGCGGTTC
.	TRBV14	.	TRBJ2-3	CASSQNDQGPGTDTQYF	TGTGCCAGCAGCCAGAACGACCAGGGACCTGGCACAGATACGCAGTATTTT
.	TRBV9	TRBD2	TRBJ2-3	CASSATSGNQRGTDTQYF	TGTGCCAGCAGCGCGACTAGCGGGAATCAGCGGGGAACAGATACGCAGTATTTT
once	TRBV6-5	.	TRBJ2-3	CASSYGLLSTDTQYF	TGTGCCAGCAGTTACGGACTACTCAGCACAGATACGCAGTATTTT
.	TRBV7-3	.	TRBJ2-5	CASSLTARQETQYF	TGTGCCAGCAGCTTAACCGCTCGCCAAGAGACCCAGTACTTC
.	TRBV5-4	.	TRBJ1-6	CASSPSRGLNSPLHF	TGTGCCAGCAGCCCAAGTAGAGGTTTGAATTCACCCCTCCACTTT
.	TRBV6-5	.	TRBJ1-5	CASSPNGYSNQPQHF	TGTGCCAGCAGTCCTAACGGCTATAGCAATCAGCCCCAGCATTTT
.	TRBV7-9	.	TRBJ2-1	CASRGGYNEQFF	TGTGCCAGCAGAGGGGGATACAATGAGCAGTTCTTC
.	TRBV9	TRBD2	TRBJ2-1	CASSVDAGGGNEQFF	TGTGCCAGCAGCGTAGATGCGGGAGGCGGCAATGAGCAGTTCTTC
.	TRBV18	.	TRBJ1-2	CASSPPEGGVYGYTF	TGTGCCAGCTCACCACCGGAAGGGGGTGTCTATGGCTACACCTTC
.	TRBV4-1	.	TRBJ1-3	CASSQGGTMNSGNTIYF	TGCGCCAGCAGCCAAGGAGGGACAATGAACTCTGGAAACACCATATATTTT
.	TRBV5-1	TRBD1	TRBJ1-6	CASSSAQGMHSPLHF	TGCGCCAGCAGCTCGGCACAGGGGATGCATTCACCCCTCCACTTT
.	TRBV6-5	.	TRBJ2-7	CASSYPRAGGDYEQYF	TGTGCCAGCAGCTACCCCAGGGCAGGGGGGGACTACGAGCAGTACTTC
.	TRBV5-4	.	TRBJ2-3	CASSSEDTADTQYF	TGTGCCAGCAGCTCGGAGGACACAGCAGATACGCAGTATTTT
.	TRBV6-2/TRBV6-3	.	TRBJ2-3	CASSKQGRGTDTQYF	TGTGCCAGCAGTAAACAGGGTAGAGGCACAGATACGCAGTATTTT
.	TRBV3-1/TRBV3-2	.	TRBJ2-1	CASSSPARPDLYNEQFF	TGTGCCAGCAGCTCTCCAGCACGTCCAGACCTGTACAATGAGCAGTTCTTC
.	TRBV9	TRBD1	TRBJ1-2	CASSVGDRELGYGYTF	TGTGCCAGCAGCGTAGGGGACAGGGAGTTAGGCTATGGCTACACCTTC